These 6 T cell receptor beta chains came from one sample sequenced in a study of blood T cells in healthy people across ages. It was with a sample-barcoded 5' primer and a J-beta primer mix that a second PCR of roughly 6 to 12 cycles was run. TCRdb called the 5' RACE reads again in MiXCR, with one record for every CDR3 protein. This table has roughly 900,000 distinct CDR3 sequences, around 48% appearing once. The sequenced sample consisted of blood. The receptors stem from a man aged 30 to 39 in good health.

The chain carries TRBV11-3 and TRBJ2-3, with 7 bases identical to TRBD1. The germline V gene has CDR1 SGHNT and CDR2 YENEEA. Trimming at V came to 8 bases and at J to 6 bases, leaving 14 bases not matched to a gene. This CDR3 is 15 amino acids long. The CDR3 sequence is CASRLQGTYYDTQYF. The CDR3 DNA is TGTGCCAGCCGATTACAGGGGACCTACTACGATACGCAGTATTTT.

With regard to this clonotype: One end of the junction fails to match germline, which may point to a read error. The CDR3 DNA reads as TGTACCAGCAGTTTATCTATCCCAGCAACATCCTTCTCCTACGAGCAGTACTTC. Translating it yields CTSSLSIPATSFSYEQYF. The chain has TRBV27 and TRBJ2-7, with D unclear. CDR3 length equals 18 residues. CDR1 is MNHEY, CDR2 SMNVEV, per germline (reference sequence).

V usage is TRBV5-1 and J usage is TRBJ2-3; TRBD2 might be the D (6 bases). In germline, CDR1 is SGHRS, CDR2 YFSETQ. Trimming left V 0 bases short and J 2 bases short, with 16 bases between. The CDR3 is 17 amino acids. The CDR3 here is CASSLATSGDHTDTQYF. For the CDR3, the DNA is TGCGCCAGCAGCTTGGCGACTAGTGGGGACCACACAGATACGCAGTATTTT. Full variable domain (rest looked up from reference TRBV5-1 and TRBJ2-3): KAGVTQTPRYLIKTRGQQVTLSCSPISGHRSVSWYQQTPGQGLQFLFEYFSETQRNKGNFPGRFSGRQFSNSRSEMNVSTLELGDSALYLCASSLATSGDHTDTQYFGPGTRLTVL.

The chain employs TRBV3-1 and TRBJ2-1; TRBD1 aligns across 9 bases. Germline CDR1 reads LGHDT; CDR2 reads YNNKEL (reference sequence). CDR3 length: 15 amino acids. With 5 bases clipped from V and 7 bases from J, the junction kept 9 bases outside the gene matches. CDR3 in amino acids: CASSRRTGVGNEQFF. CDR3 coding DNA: TGTGCCAGCAGCAGACGGACAGGGGTCGGGAATGAGCAGTTCTTC.

Written as DNA, the CDR3 is TGTGCCATCAGTGAAAGACAGCAAGCGAACACTGAAGCTTTCTTT. Translated: CAISERQQANTEAFF. The rearrangement links TRBV10-3 to TRBJ1-1; possible D gene TRBD1, 5 bases. The CDR3 totals 15 residues. Trimming took off 3 bases at V and 1 base at J, with 12 bases between the two ends. Looked up from germline, CDR1 is ENHRY and CDR2 is SYGVKD.

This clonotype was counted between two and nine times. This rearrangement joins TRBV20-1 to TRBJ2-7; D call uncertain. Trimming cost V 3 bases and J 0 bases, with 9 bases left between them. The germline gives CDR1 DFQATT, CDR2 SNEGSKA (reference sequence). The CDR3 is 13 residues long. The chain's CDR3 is CSASGLTSYEQYF. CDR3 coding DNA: TGCAGTGCTAGCGGCCTGACCTCCTACGAGCAGTACTTC.